This T cell receptor (beta chain) was identified in a study of shared T cell receptors in the human thymus. A note on this clone: Within the sample, other DNA sequences also encode this same CDR3.

TCRdb's table, derived via immunoSEQ multiplex PCR, lists solely in-frame clones and lacks some. The repertoire holds some 640,000 clones, with roughly 86% as singletons. The V segment lost 5 bases and the J segment 3 bases; nucleotides outside the gene matches: 7. The germline V gene encodes CDR1 SGHTA and CDR2 FQGNSA. CDR3 length: 16 amino acids. The same specimen was also included in a second study, on human thymus T cells. That source reports: Corrective surgery for congenital heart defects was being performed on the healthy Finnish infants who were the donors. The source of the thymus tissue was resections taken during corrective heart surgery. Apparent skewing of V and J gene usage characterized both thymic and blood repertoires. Highly overlapping thymic repertoires in unrelated individuals were reported by related research.

The V and J genes are TRBV7-2 and TRBJ2-3; 11 nucleotides line up with TRBD2. The sample taken for sequencing was thymocytes. The TCR was taken from a boy less than two years old with a congenital heart defect. The CDR3 loop is CASSRRTSGSTDTQYF. As DNA, the CDR3 is TGTGCCAGCAGCCGACGGACTAGCGGGTCGACAGATACGCAGTATTTT.